What follows are 26 T cell receptor beta chains derived from one specimen sequenced in a study of T cell responses to AZD1222 COVID-19 vaccine. This table comes from immunoSEQ multiplex PCR, and its TCRdb copy is limited to in-frame clones, with some not included. Counted here are approximately 91,000 clones, 91% occurring once; the ten biggest clones make up 28%. The specimen comprised peripheral blood, sampled 28 days after the second AZD1222 dose. These receptors originate from an adult who received the AZD1222 COVID-19 vaccine.

The J gene is TRBJ2-1, the V gene TRBV13; maybe TRBD1 (5 bases). V gave up 6 bases and J gave up 7 bases, with 10 bases separating them. Germline V CDR1 and CDR2: PRHDT, FYEKMQ (reference sequence). The CDR3 has 12 amino acids. The CDR3 loop reads CASRSDSNEQFF. The CDR3 DNA sequence: TGTGCCAGCAGGTCAGACAGTAATGAGCAGTTCTTC.

V and J are TRBV6-5 and TRBJ1-2; D might be TRBD1 (6 bases). Between the trimmed V and J ends, which lost 4 bases and 0 bases, there was a span of 12 bases. Germline lookup yields CDR1 MNHEY and CDR2 SVGAGI. This CDR3 has 15 residues. The CDR3 DNA follows: TGTGCCAGCAGTTCTACGCGGACAGCTAACTATGGCTACACCTTC. This sequence encodes CASSSTRTANYGYTF.

The chain employs TRBV24-1 and TRBJ2-3; D remains ambiguous. CDR3 length: 16 residues. Trimming stripped 4 bases from V and 4 bases from J, with 17 bases between. The V gene's germline CDR1 is KGHDR and CDR2 SFDVKD. The CDR3 protein is CATSDSGVLSADTQYF. For the CDR3, the DNA is TGTGCCACCAGTGACAGTGGAGTCTTAAGCGCAGATACGCAGTATTTT.

The chain joins TRBV3-1 (or the pseudogene TRBV3-2) to TRBJ2-5; weak D call: TRBD1 (6 bases). Germline CDR1 LGHDT, CDR2 YNNKEL (reference sequence). The CDR3 has 14 amino acids. V shed 5 bases and J shed 5 bases, with 15 bases lying between them. The CDR3 coding sequence is TGTGCCAGCAGCGATACAGGGAAGGGGGAGACCCAGTACTTC. Translated: CASSDTGKGETQYF.

The chain carries TRBV19 and TRBJ2-7, with 11 bases that match TRBD2. CDR3 length: 15 residues. Germline-derived CDR1 and CDR2 are LNHDA and SQIVND (reference sequence). Trimming took 9 bases from V and 0 from J; bases not matched to a gene: 7. Here the CDR3 DNA reads TGTGCCAGCAGGGGTGGGACTAGCGGCTCCTACGAGCAGTACTTC. Its protein is CASRGGTSGSYEQYF.

The V and J genes are TRBV7-2 and TRBJ2-7, with 11 nucleotides matching TRBD1. The germline gives CDR1 SGHTA, CDR2 FQGNSA. The CDR3 contains 17 residues. After removal of 5 bases from V and 5 bases from J, the junction contained 14 bases not matched to a gene. This CDR3 reads CASSPTSWTGGQDEQYF. CDR3 nucleotide sequence: TGTGCCAGCAGCCCAACCAGCTGGACAGGGGGCCAAGACGAGCAGTACTTC.

The chain is built from TRBV14 and TRBJ1-1; 7 bases line up with TRBD1. Germline lookup yields CDR1 SGHDN and CDR2 FVKESK. V was pared by 3 bases and J by 5 bases, with 9 bases of the junction left unmatched. The CDR3 runs to 15 residues. The CDR3 nucleotides read TGTGCCAGCAGCCATTACACAGGGGAGGGAACTGAAGCTTTCTTT. As protein: CASSHYTGEGTEAFF.

The chain joins TRBV5-1 to TRBJ1-1, with D maybe TRBD1 (6 bases). The CDR3 consists of 15 residues. Trimming cost V 0 bases and J 4 bases, with 13 bases left between them. Looked up from germline, CDR1 is SGHRS and CDR2 is YFSETQ. The CDR3 protein is CASSLAGAGVTEAFF. CDR3 nucleotide sequence: TGCGCCAGCAGCTTGGCAGGGGCCGGGGTCACTGAAGCTTTCTTT.

CDR3 sequence (DNA): TGTGCCAGCTCACCCGGACTAGCCTCAGATACGCAGTATTTT. Residues: CASSPGLASDTQYF. V is TRBV18 and J is TRBJ2-3, with TRBD2 matching over 8 bases. With V trimmed by 3 bases and J by 4 bases, 3 bases remained unmatched. The germline gives CDR1 KGHSH, CDR2 LQKENI. CDR3 length equals 14 residues.

The chain links TRBV6-4 to TRBJ2-7; 11 bases map to TRBD2. With V trimmed by 2 bases and J by 2 bases, 8 bases remained unmatched. The CDR3 runs to 17 residues. The germline V gene encodes CDR1 MRHNA and CDR2 SNTAGT. The CDR3 sequence: CASSDVLAGVGAYEQYF. CDR3 nucleotides: TGTGCCAGCAGTGACGTACTAGCGGGAGTCGGGGCCTACGAGCAGTACTTC.

V usage is TRBV30 and J usage is TRBJ2-5, with D uncertain. Trimming took 1 base from V and 3 from J, leaving 3 bases between them. This CDR3 region has 11 residues. Germline V gives CDR1 GTSNPN, CDR2 SVGIG (reference sequence). The CDR3 nucleotides read TGTGCCTGGAGTGAGGAAGAGACCCAGTACTTC. Protein: CAWSEEETQYF.

V is TRBV6-5 and J is TRBJ1-6; D call uncertain. Germline V gene lookup returns CDR1 MNHEY and CDR2 SVGAGI. The V gene lost 5 bases and the J gene lost 7 bases, with 15 bases spanning the gap. This CDR3 region has 15 residues. The CDR3 loop reads CASSTRQDRNSPLHF. The CDR3 DNA is TGTGCCAGCAGTACCCGCCAGGATCGGAATTCACCCCTCCACTTT.

This rearrangement joins TRBV4-3 to TRBJ1-3; no reliable D call. The germline V and J ends were trimmed by 5 bases and 4 bases, with 9 bases remaining between them. Germline V lookup: CDR1 LGHNA, CDR2 YSLEER. This CDR3 region has 13 residues. CDR3 DNA: TGCGCCAGCAGCTCTTATCTCGGAAACACCATATATTTT. Amino acids: CASSSYLGNTIYF.

On this clone itself: At one boundary the junction diverges from the germline segment, which might be a read error. V usage is TRBV7-7 and J usage is TRBJ2-3; D is unresolved. This CDR3 comprises 13 residues. Germline V lookup: CDR1 SSHAT, CDR2 FNYEAQ (reference sequence). The CDR3 coding sequence is TGTGCTAGCAGCTTGGGTGGGACAGATACGCAGTATTTT. Translation: CASSLGGTDTQYF.

The V and J genes are TRBV7-3 and TRBJ1-1; D call uncertain. Germline V gene lookup returns CDR1 SGHTA and CDR2 FQGTGA. This CDR3 is 14 amino acids long. V gave up 0 bases and J gave up 1 base, with 6 bases separating them. As DNA, the CDR3 is TGTGCCAGCAGCTTAACGGATGCGAACACTGAAGCTTTCTTT. Protein sequence: CASSLTDANTEAFF.

V is TRBV7-9 and J is TRBJ1-3; no definite D call. This CDR3 is built from 15 residues. V was pared by 5 bases and J by 0 bases, with 11 bases between. The germline gives CDR1 SEHNR, CDR2 FQNEAQ (reference sequence). CDR3 sequence reads: CASSGPSFSGNTIYF. The DNA of the CDR3 is TGTGCCAGCAGCGGTCCATCCTTCTCTGGAAACACCATATATTTT.

The chain joins TRBV6-5 to TRBJ1-5, with D maybe TRBD1 (5 bases). CDR1 and CDR2 from the germline V gene are MNHEY and SVGAGI. With 6 bases removed from V and 0 bases from J, the gap between germline ends came to 9 bases. The CDR3 is 14 residues long. The CDR3 is CASSPGRSNQPQHF. Here the CDR3 DNA reads TGTGCCAGCAGCCCGGGACGTAGCAATCAGCCCCAGCATTTT.

This chain joins TRBV5-4 and TRBJ1-1; D ambiguous. Germline values: CDR1 SGHNT, CDR2 YYREEE (reference sequence). The CDR3 is 15 amino acids. V lost 4 bases, J lost 0 bases, and 13 bases lay in between. The CDR3 sequence is CASSARQFLNTEAFF. The CDR3 DNA reads TGTGCCAGCAGCGCCAGGCAGTTCTTGAACACTGAAGCTTTCTTT.

This clone was counted a single time. The CDR3 spells CASSATANYGYTF. The DNA of the CDR3 is TGTGCCAGTAGTGCGACAGCCAACTATGGCTACACCTTC. This chain joins TRBV19 and TRBJ1-2; TRBD1 might be the D (5 bases). Trimming pared 5 bases from V and 2 bases from J, leaving 9 bases between. CDR1 is LNHDA, CDR2 SQIVND, per germline (reference sequence). The CDR3 consists of 13 residues.

The chain couples TRBV18 to TRBJ1-3; D might be TRBD1 (5 bases). V lost 8 bases to trimming and J lost 4 bases, with 12 bases between them. The CDR3 consists of 13 residues. Germline V CDR1 and CDR2: KGHSH, LQKENI. The CDR3, as DNA: TGTGCCAGCGCCCCAGGGATCGGAAACACCATATATTTT. Encoded protein: CASAPGIGNTIYF.

The chain couples TRBV24-1 to TRBJ2-5; perhaps TRBD1 as D (5 bases). This CDR3 spans 13 amino acids. Germline-derived CDR1 and CDR2 are KGHDR and SFDVKD. Deletions cut 5 bases from V and 1 base from J, with 7 bases between. The DNA for the CDR3 is TGTGCCACCAGTGGTAGGGGCCAAGAGACCCAGTACTTC. It specifies CATSGRGQETQYF.

The CDR3, as DNA: TGTGCCAGCAGCGTAAACGGCCAAGAGACCCAGTACTTC. Translation: CASSVNGQETQYF. The chain links TRBV9 to TRBJ2-5; D unclear. Trimming took 1 base from V and 1 from J, leaving 5 bases between them. The germline CDR1 and CDR2 sequences are SGDLS and YYNGEE. CDR3 length: 13 amino acids.

CDR3 in DNA: TGTGCCACCAGTGATAAGGACAGGGTCACAGATACGCAGTATTTT. It codes for CATSDKDRVTDTQYF. V is TRBV24-1 and J is TRBJ2-3, with TRBD1 matching over 8 bases. Germline V gene data show CDR1 as KGHDR and CDR2 as SFDVKD. Trimming took 3 bases from V and 2 from J; bases not matched to a gene: 3. CDR3 length equals 15 residues.

The chain links TRBV4-3 to TRBJ1-1; 10 nucleotides align to TRBD1. The germline gives CDR1 LGHNA, CDR2 YSLEER. J lost 6 bases, V lost 4 bases, and 5 bases had no gene match. CDR3 length: 14 amino acids. CDR3 in amino acids: CASSPGGTGAEAFF. CDR3 coding DNA: TGCGCCAGCAGCCCGGGAGGGACAGGGGCTGAAGCTTTCTTT.

This chain joins TRBV3-1 (or the pseudogene TRBV3-2) and TRBJ2-2, with TRBD2 identical over 7 bases. This CDR3 is 15 amino acids long. Germline values: CDR1 LGHDT, CDR2 YNNKEL (reference sequence). V shed 5 bases and J 6 bases; nucleotides not matched to a gene: 9. The CDR3 DNA sequence: TGTGCCAGCAGCTACCGGGACTATCACCCCGGGGAGCTGTTTTTT. This encodes CASSYRDYHPGELFF.

This chain links TRBV5-1 with TRBJ2-7, with D tentatively TRBD1 or TRBD2 (5 bases each). The CDR3 is made up of 14 amino acids. Germline CDR1 is SGHRS and CDR2 is YFSETQ. The germline V and J ends were trimmed by 6 bases and 2 bases, with 15 bases remaining between them. CDR3: CASKDPGPTYEQYF. For the CDR3, the DNA is TGCGCCAGCAAGGACCCGGGGCCCACCTACGAGCAGTACTTC.